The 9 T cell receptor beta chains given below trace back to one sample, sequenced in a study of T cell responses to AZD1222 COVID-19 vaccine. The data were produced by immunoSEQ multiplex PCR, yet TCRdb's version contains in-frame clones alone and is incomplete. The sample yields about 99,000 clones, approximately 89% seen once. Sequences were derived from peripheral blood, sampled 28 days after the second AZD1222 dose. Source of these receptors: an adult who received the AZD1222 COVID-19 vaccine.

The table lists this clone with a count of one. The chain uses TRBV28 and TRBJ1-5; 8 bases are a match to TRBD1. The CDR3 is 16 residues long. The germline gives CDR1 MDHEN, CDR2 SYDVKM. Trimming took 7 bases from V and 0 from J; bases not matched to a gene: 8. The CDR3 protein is CASTSGGLYSNQPQHF. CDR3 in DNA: TGTGCCAGCACGTCAGGGGGCCTTTATAGCAATCAGCCCCAGCATTTT.

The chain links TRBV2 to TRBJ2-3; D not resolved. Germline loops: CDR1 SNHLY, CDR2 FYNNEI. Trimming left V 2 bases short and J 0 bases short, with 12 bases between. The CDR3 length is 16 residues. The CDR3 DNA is TGTGCCAGCAGTGAAACTATACGAGCTAGCACAGATACGCAGTATTTT. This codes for CASSETIRASTDTQYF.

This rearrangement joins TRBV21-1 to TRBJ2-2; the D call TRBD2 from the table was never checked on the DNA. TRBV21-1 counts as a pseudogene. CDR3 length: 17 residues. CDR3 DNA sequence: TGTGCCAGCAGCAAAGCCACACTAGCGGGGACGACCGGGGAGCTGTTTTTT. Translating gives CASSKATLAGTTGELFF.

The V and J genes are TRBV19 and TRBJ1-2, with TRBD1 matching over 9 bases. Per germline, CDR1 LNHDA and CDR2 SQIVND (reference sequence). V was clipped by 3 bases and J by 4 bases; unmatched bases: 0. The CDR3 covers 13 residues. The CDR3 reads CASSMTGGYGYTF. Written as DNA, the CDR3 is TGTGCCAGTAGTATGACAGGGGGCTATGGCTACACCTTC.

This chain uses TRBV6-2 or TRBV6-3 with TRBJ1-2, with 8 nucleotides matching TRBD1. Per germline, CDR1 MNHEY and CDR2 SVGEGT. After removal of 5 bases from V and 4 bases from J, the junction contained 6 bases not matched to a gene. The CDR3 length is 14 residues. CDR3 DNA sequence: TGTGCCAGCAGTCACCGAGGGACAGGCTATGGCTACACCTTC. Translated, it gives CASSHRGTGYGYTF.

The CDR3 region has the DNA TGCAGCGTTGACGCCGGGAACACCGGGGAGCTGTTTTTT. It is translated as CSVDAGNTGELFF. This chain uses TRBV29-1 with TRBJ2-2; D gene ambiguous. This CDR3 has 13 amino acids. The V end was cut by 3 bases, the J end by 1 base, with 6 bases between. Germline V gene sequence: CDR1 SQVTM, CDR2 ANQGSEA.

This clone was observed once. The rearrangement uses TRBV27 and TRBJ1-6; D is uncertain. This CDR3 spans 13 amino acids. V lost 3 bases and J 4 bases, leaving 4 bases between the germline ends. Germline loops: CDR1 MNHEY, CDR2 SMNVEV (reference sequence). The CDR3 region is CASSLRYNSPLHF. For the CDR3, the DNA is TGTGCCAGCAGTTTGCGGTATAATTCACCCCTCCACTTT.

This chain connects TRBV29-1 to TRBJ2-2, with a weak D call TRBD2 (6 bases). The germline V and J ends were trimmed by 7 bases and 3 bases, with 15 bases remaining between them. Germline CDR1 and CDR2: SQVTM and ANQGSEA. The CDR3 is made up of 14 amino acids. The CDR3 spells CSARRERDTGELFF. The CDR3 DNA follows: TGCAGCGCGAGACGGGAGAGGGACACCGGGGAGCTGTTTTTT.

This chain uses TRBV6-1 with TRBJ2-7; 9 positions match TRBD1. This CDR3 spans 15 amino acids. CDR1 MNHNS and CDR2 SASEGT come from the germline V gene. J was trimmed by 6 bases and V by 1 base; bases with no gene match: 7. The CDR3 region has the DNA TGTGCCAGCAGTGAAGGGGGGACAGGGAGCTTCGAGCAGTACTTC. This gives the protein CASSEGGTGSFEQYF.